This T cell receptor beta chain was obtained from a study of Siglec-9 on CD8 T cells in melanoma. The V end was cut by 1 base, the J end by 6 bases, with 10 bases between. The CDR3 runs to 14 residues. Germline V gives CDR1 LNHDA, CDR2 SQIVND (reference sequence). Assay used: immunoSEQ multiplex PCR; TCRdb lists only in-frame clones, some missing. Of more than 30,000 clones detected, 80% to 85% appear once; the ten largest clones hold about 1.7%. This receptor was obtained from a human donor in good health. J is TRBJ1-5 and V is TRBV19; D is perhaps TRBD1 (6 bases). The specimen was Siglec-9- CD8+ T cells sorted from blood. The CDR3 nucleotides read TGTGCCAGTAGTATAGGAGGGGGTAGTCAGCCCCAGCATTTT. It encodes CASSIGGGSQPQHF.